This section outlines one T cell receptor (beta chain) sequence together with its context. Its antigen remains unidentified. The data were obtained in a study of CD8+ T cells in alopecia areata. General study points: Normal scalp had lower clonality than lesional scalp, with alopecia totalis/universalis lesions showing this most strongly. A great number of expanded lesional clones endured in scalp and blood during tofacitinib.

Treatment noted: oral pan-JAK inhibitor, 5-10 mg twice daily. RNA was isolated and reverse transcribed to cDNA, the sequencing template. Using immunoSEQ multiplex PCR, the repertoire was profiled, and TCRdb retains in-frame clones only, with some absent. The data hold over 85,000 clones, with approximately 60% observed a single time. The CDR3 is 12 residues long. V lost 1 base, J lost 3 bases, and 0 bases stayed unmatched. Germline lookup yields CDR1 GTSNPN and CDR2 SVGIG (reference sequence). The V call is TRBV30, the J call TRBJ2-7; 7 nucleotides match TRBD1. The source was CD8+ T cells sorted from blood, collected at week 4, from a patient treated with tofacitinib. The receptor was derived from a human donor with alopecia areata. The CDR3 nucleotides read TGTGCCTGGAGTGGACAGGGCTACGAGCAGTACTTC. Translation gives CAWSGQGYEQYF. Using reference TRBV30 and TRBJ2-7 for the parts outside the CDR3, the full variable domain is SQTIHQWPATLVQPVGSPLSLECTVEGTSNPNLYWYRQAAGRGLQLLFYSVGIGQISSEVPQNLSASRPQDRQFILSSKKLLLSDSGFYLCAWSGQGYEQYFGPGTRLTVT.